This is a list of T cell receptor beta chains from one sample in a study of blood T cell repertoires in COVID-19. Produced via immunoSEQ multiplex PCR; TCRdb's table is partial and in-frame only. The data hold fewer than 150,000 clones, with around 80% observed a single time. The sequencing sample was made of PBMCs or T cells enriched from blood (not recorded which). The receptors come from a woman between 18 and 29 years old who had been exposed to COVID-19. Both conserved end residues are part of each CDR3. D genes are given only for firm matches. Clone size is shown for a subset of rows, as once, few, many or a class of expanded clone.

j_call d_call clone_size v_call cdr3_aa cdr3_nt
TRBJ2-2 . . TRBV10-1 CASSHSTGELFF TGCGCCAGCAGTCATAGCACCGGGGAGCTGTTTTTT
TRBJ2-7 . . TRBV15 CATSRGSGSPYEQYF TGTGCCACCAGCAGAGGATCGGGGTCTCCCTACGAGCAGTACTTC
TRBJ2-1 TRBD2 . TRBV15 CATSKLAGASYNEQFF TGTGCCACCAGCAAGTTAGCGGGCGCGTCCTACAATGAGCAGTTCTTC
TRBJ1-1 . . TRBV5-8 CASSPDYVGAFF TGTGCCAGCAGCCCCGACTACGTAGGAGCTTTCTTT
TRBJ2-1 . . TRBV4-3 CASSQDLGKGEQFF TGCGCCAGCAGCCAAGATTTGGGGAAGGGGGAGCAGTTCTTC
TRBJ1-3 TRBD1 . TRBV19 CASKPGQNGNTIYF TGTGCCAGTAAACCGGGACAGAACGGAAACACCATATATTTT
TRBJ2-7 . . TRBV18 CASSPIQATVTYEQYF TGTGCCAGCTCACCAATTCAAGCAACGGTTACCTACGAGCAGTACTTC
TRBJ2-4 . . TRBV30 CAWGTGVGNIQYF TGTGCCTGGGGTACGGGAGTCGGAAACATTCAGTACTTC
TRBJ1-6 . . TRBV3-1/TRBV3-2 CASSTRQGGSPLHF TGTGCCAGCAGCACACGCCAGGGAGGTTCACCCCTCCACTTT
TRBJ2-5 . . TRBV5-1 CASSLDGTGAGTQYF TGCGCCAGCAGCCTTGACGGGACTGGGGCAGGGACCCAGTACTTC
TRBJ2-1 TRBD1 . TRBV7-3 CASSLTGGADNEQFF TGTGCCAGCAGCTTGACAGGGGGCGCGGACAATGAGCAGTTCTTC
TRBJ2-3 TRBD2 . TRBV7-9 CASSRGASGRGNTDTQYF TGTGCCAGCAGCCGCGGGGCTAGCGGGAGGGGGAACACAGATACGCAGTATTTT
TRBJ2-7 TRBD1 once TRBV6-2/TRBV6-3 CASSYQLTGTEQYF TGTGCCAGCAGTTACCAATTGACAGGGACCGAGCAGTACTTC
TRBJ2-7 . . TRBV28 CASSPPGRAPYEQYF TGTGCCAGCAGCCCCCCGGGAAGGGCCCCGTACGAGCAGTACTTC
TRBJ2-5 . . TRBV5-1 CASSPGAETQYF TGCGCCAGCAGCCCAGGGGCAGAGACCCAGTACTTC
TRBJ1-1 . few TRBV10-2 CASRVQGPNTEAFF TGCGCCAGCAGGGTACAGGGACCGAACACTGAAGCTTTCTTT
TRBJ2-7 TRBD2 . TRBV7-9 CASNTLAGGHEQYF TGTGCCAGCAACACATTAGCGGGAGGTCACGAGCAGTACTTC
TRBJ2-3 TRBD2 . TRBV15 CATRHLAGGTDTQYF TGTGCCACCAGACATTTAGCGGGAGGCACAGATACGCAGTATTTT
TRBJ2-3 TRBD2 . TRBV18 CASSPSSGGLAGGTDTQYF TGTGCCAGCTCACCATCCTCCGGGGGACTAGCGGGGGGCACAGATACGCAGTATTTT
TRBJ2-7 TRBD1 once TRBV29-1 CSVETGSPYEQYF TGCAGCGTTGAGACAGGGTCCCCCTACGAGCAGTACTTC
TRBJ1-3 TRBD1 . TRBV28 CASSSSGGTGNTIYF TGTGCCAGCAGTTCCTCAGGGGGCACTGGAAACACCATATATTTT
TRBJ1-1 TRBD1 . TRBV30 CAWRRTGGAFF TGTGCCTGGAGAAGGACAGGGGGAGCTTTCTTT
TRBJ2-5 . . TRBV3-1/TRBV3-2 CASSQDLSPASSQETQYF TGTGCCAGCAGCCAAGATCTATCCCCGGCTAGCAGCCAAGAGACCCAGTACTTC
TRBJ1-1 . few TRBV11-2 CASSLVLAEAFF TGTGCCAGCAGCTTAGTTCTCGCTGAAGCTTTCTTT
TRBJ1-2 . . TRBV21-1 CASSKASAREEYGYTF TGTGCCAGCAGCAAAGCGTCGGCGAGGGAAGAGTATGGCTACACCTTC